A selection of T cell receptor beta chains follows, all from one sample in a study of T cell changes during pregnancy in multiple sclerosis. Sequenced by immunoSEQ multiplex PCR; TCRdb stores in-frame clones only, minus some. The sample lists about 73,000 clones; 75% to 90% were seen once. The material was peripheral blood, obtained after pregnancy. Receptors were obtained from a female donor in good health, enrolled as a control in a pregnancy study. Both conserved end residues are part of each CDR3. The D gene is left open where the match is weak. A clone size is listed for some rows: how often the clone was seen (once, few, many), or a class if it is expanded.

abundance | j_gene | v_gene | d_gene | CDR3nt | CDR3aa
. | TRBJ2-5 | TRBV6-6 | . | TGTGCCAGCAGTTATAGCGGAGTAGAGACCCAGTACTTC | CASSYSGVETQYF
. | TRBJ2-7 | TRBV10-3 | . | TGTGCCATCAGTGTTACAGGGGGGGGCTACGAGCAGTACTTC | CAISVTGGGYEQYF
. | TRBJ1-5 | TRBV27 | . | TGTGCCAGCAGTTTTATCTGGACAGCTAATCAGCCCCAGCATTTT | CASSFIWTANQPQHF
once | TRBJ2-3 | TRBV5-1 | TRBD2 | TGCGCCAGCAGCTTCACCAGCGGGGGATCGGATACGCAGTATTTT | CASSFTSGGSDTQYF
once | TRBJ2-1 | TRBV6-6 | TRBD2 | TGTGCCAGCAGTTACTCGCGGGAGGGTTACAATGAGCAGTTCTTC | CASSYSREGYNEQFF
. | TRBJ2-1 | TRBV7-2 | TRBD2 | TGTGCCAGCAGCTTCACTAGCGCCAATGAGCAGTTCTTC | CASSFTSANEQFF
. | TRBJ2-1 | TRBV7-2 | . | TGTGCCAGCAGCCCCGGCTCCTACAATGAGCAGTTCTTC | CASSPGSYNEQFF
. | TRBJ2-7 | TRBV10-3 | . | TGTGCCATAGGCCAAGGCAGGGATTTCTACGAGCAGTACTTC | CAIGQGRDFYEQYF
. | TRBJ1-1 | TRBV30 | . | TGTGCCTGGAGTAAGGGGTCGAACACTGAAGCTTTCTTT | CAWSKGSNTEAFF
. | TRBJ2-7 | TRBV11-3 | TRBD2 | TGTGCCAGCAGCTTAGGTCCCGGGGGGGAGCAGTACTTC | CASSLGPGGEQYF
. | TRBJ1-4 | TRBV30 | . | TGTGCCTGGAGTGTCGTCGGGTCCGCTGAAAAACTGTTTTTT | CAWSVVGSAEKLFF
. | TRBJ2-1 | TRBV7-6 | TRBD2 | TGTGCCAGCAGCTTAGTAAACGGGCGGGAGGGCCAGGTTGAGCAGTTCTTC | CASSLVNGREGQVEQFF
. | TRBJ1-1 | TRBV27 | . | TGTGCCAGCAGTTTCCATGGACAGCCCAACACTGAAGCTTTCTTT | CASSFHGQPNTEAFF
. | TRBJ1-1 | TRBV27 | . | TGTGCCAGCAGTTTAAACAGGGTTTGGACTGAAGCTTTCTTT | CASSLNRVWTEAFF
. | TRBJ1-2 | TRBV25-1 | . | TGTGCCAGCAGTGGCCAGGGCCGGTTTTCTGGCTACACCTTC | CASSGQGRFSGYTF
once | TRBJ1-4 | TRBV13 | TRBD1 | TGTGCCAGCAGCTGGGGGGGACAGGGGAATGAAAAACTGTTTTTT | CASSWGGQGNEKLFF
. | TRBJ1-4 | TRBV5-1 | . | TGCGCCAGCAGCTTGGGTCCCCAGGGCGTAACTAATGAAAAACTGTTTTTT | CASSLGPQGVTNEKLFF
. | TRBJ2-5 | TRBV4-1 | . | TGCGCCAGCAGCCATAAAGAGACCCAGTACTTC | CASSHKETQYF
. | TRBJ1-2 | TRBV10-3 | TRBD1 | TGTGCCATCACACCAGCCGGGACAGCCTCCTACACCTTC | CAITPAGTASYTF
. | TRBJ2-1 | TRBV5-1 | . | TGCGCCAGCAGCTTGGCGAGCGGGGGTACTGACAGGGCCACTTACAATGAGCAGTTCTTC | CASSLASGGTDRATYNEQFF
. | TRBJ1-1 | TRBV18 | . | TGTGCCAGCTCACCACCGCAGGAACCCTTCACTGAAGCTTTCTTT | CASSPPQEPFTEAFF
. | TRBJ2-7 | TRBV10-3 | . | TGTGCCATCACTGACGGACAGCCTTCCGACGAGCAGTACTTC | CAITDGQPSDEQYF
. | TRBJ2-3 | TRBV7-8 | TRBD2 | TGTGCCAGCAGCTTAGAAAATACGGGACTAGCGGAGACAGATACGCAGTATTTT | CASSLENTGLAETDTQYF
. | TRBJ2-3 | TRBV10-3 | TRBD1 | TGTGCCGTCCAGGGGGCCGGTCCCACAGATACGCAGTATTTT | CAVQGAGPTDTQYF
. | TRBJ1-5 | TRBV30 | TRBD1 | TGTGCCTGGAGGGGGACAGGGACCAACCAGCCCCAGCATTTT | CAWRGTGTNQPQHF
. | TRBJ2-2 | TRBV5-6 | . | TGTGCCAGCAGCCGCGGGGAGATCGGGGAGCTGTTTTTT | CASSRGEIGELFF
. | TRBJ2-5 | TRBV7-9 | TRBD2 | TGTGCCAGCAGCTTATCTAGCGGGGTAGAGACCCAGTACTTC | CASSLSSGVETQYF
few | TRBJ1-2 | TRBV14 | TRBD1 | TGTGCCAGCAGCCACGGACAGGGGAGTAGCTATGGCTACACCTTC | CASSHGQGSSYGYTF
. | TRBJ2-7 | TRBV7-9 | . | TGTGCCAGCAGCCCAAGGGGGGGCTACGAGCAGTACTTC | CASSPRGGYEQYF
. | TRBJ2-1 | TRBV18 | TRBD2 | TGTGCCAGCTCACCAGGGGGGGTCGATAGTTACAATGAGCAGTTCTTC | CASSPGGVDSYNEQFF
. | TRBJ1-2 | TRBV18 | TRBD1 | TGTGCCAGCTCACCACTGGGGACAGGGACAGACTATGGCTACACCTTC | CASSPLGTGTDYGYTF